The 26 T cell receptor beta chains presented below share a single source sample, sequenced in a study of Graves' ophthalmopathy and Graves' hyperthyroidism (dated by TCRdb to 2016 to 2019). The sequencing machine was an Illumina HiSeq 2000. For repertoire sequencing, the TCR beta CDR3 regions were amplified from RNA transcripts. HTBI primers and the Qiagen OneStep RT-PCR kit were used in a first-round RT-PCR, which was followed by a second-round multiplex PCR, size selection and purification. The public reads were quality trimmed at Q25 with fastp and then assembled into clones with MiXCR by TCRdb, keeping productive beta chains. Every CDR3 protein is listed once, alongside the most common genes and DNA of its rows. The sample data list about 620,000 distinct CDR3 sequences, and 20% to 25% of these were observed just once. The top ten clones comprise approximately 6.9% of the sample. Sequenced: peripheral blood. The receptors stem from a woman between 18 and 29 years old with stable Graves' hyperthyroidism. Some clones in this sample may be carry-over from other donors' samples. Donor details come from another sample of the same person, matched by shared clones.

The sample holds one count of this clonotype. The junction departs from germline at one end; a sequencing error may be responsible. The chain couples TRBV6-2 or TRBV6-3 to TRBJ2-7; D is perhaps TRBD2 (5 bases). CDR1 is MNHEY, CDR2 SVGEGT, per germline. The CDR3 extends over 14 amino acids. The CDR3 DNA follows: TGTGCCAGCAGTTACCGGCTGGGGAGCTACGATCAGTACTTC. Translating gives CASSYRLGSYDQYF.

In its sample, this clonotype was seen many times. This chain uses TRBV2 with TRBJ2-7; possibly TRBD1 or TRBD2 for D (5 bases each). The germline V gene has CDR1 SNHLY and CDR2 FYNNEI. Trimming cost V 8 bases and J 4 bases, with 15 bases left between them. This CDR3 has 13 amino acids. In DNA form, the CDR3 reads TGTGCCAGCGGCCGGGGCCAGGTGTACGAGCAGTACTTC. This translates into CASGRGQVYEQYF.

In its sample, this clonotype was seen many times. This chain connects TRBV27 to TRBJ2-5; D gene uncertain. The CDR3 has 13 residues. Trimming cost V 3 bases and J 5 bases, with 10 bases left between them. CDR1 and CDR2 from the germline V gene are MNHEY and SMNVEV (reference sequence). The chain's CDR3 is CASSFPLGETQYF. CDR3 sequence (DNA): TGTGCCAGCAGTTTCCCCCTCGGGGAGACCCAGTACTTC.

The V call is TRBV12-3 or TRBV12-4, the J call TRBJ1-1; D unclear. Trimming removed 3 bases from V and 1 base from J, with 9 bases in between. The CDR3 contains 14 residues. Written as DNA, the CDR3 is TGTGCCAGCAGTTTCCCCGGACGGAACACTGAAGCTTTCTTT. It translates to CASSFPGRNTEAFF.

This clonotype has a count of ten or more. CDR3 coding DNA: TGTGCCAGCCAACGGGGGGCCGCCGGGGAGCTGTTTTTT. Its protein product is CASQRGAAGELFF. The chain links TRBV12-3 or TRBV12-4 to TRBJ2-2, with TRBD2 as a possible D gene (7 bases). With 8 bases removed from V and 6 bases from J, the gap between germline ends came to 13 bases. The CDR3 is 13 amino acids.

A remark on this clonotype: The junction and the germline gene differ at one end; a read error may be behind it. J is TRBJ1-3 and V is TRBV6-1, with unresolved D. Per the germline V gene, CDR1 is MNHNS and CDR2 is SASEGT. CDR3 length equals 15 residues. For the CDR3, the DNA is TGTGCCAGCAGTGAAGGGCCAGGATTGTCAAACACTATATATTTT. Its protein is CASSEGPGLSNTIYF.

The sample holds many counts of this clonotype. The gene calls are TRBV2 and TRBJ1-3; TRBD1 agrees at 7 bases. V lost 4 bases and J lost 0; bases outside the gene matches: 6. Germline V gene lookup returns CDR1 SNHLY and CDR2 FYNNEI. This CDR3 has 16 residues. CDR3 in amino acids: CASSAGQELSGNTIYF. The CDR3 bases are TGTGCCAGCAGTGCCGGACAGGAACTCTCTGGAAACACCATATATTTT.

The chain couples TRBV7-8 to TRBJ2-7; D gene unclear. V lost 2 bases to trimming and J lost 7 bases, with 12 bases between them. This CDR3 contains 13 residues. CDR1 and CDR2 from the germline V gene are SGHVS and FQNEAQ. The CDR3: CASSLYLEEEQYF. The CDR3 nucleotides are TGTGCCAGCAGCTTATATCTAGAGGAAGAGCAGTACTTC.

This clonotype was observed at least ten times. V gene TRBV30 combines with J gene TRBJ1-2, with TRBD1 as a possible D gene (6 bases). This CDR3 spans 15 amino acids. Germline CDR1 reads GTSNPN; CDR2 reads SVGIG (reference sequence). Trimming took 4 bases from V and 0 from J, leaving 15 bases between them. Written as DNA, the CDR3 is TGTGCCTGGACATCCCGGGACACCGCTAACTATGGCTACACCTTC. Residues: CAWTSRDTANYGYTF. The full variable domain, rest sourced from reference TRBV30 and TRBJ1-2, is SQTIHQWPATLVQPVGSPLSLECTVEGTSNPNLYWYRQAAGRGLQLLFYSVGIGQISSEVPQNLSASRPQDRQFILSSKKLLLSDSGFYLCAWTSRDTANYGYTFGSGTRLTVV.

This clonotype has ten or more counts. The chain has TRBV20-1 and TRBJ1-2, with D possibly being TRBD1 (6 bases). Trimming took off 6 bases at V and 5 bases at J, with 10 bases between the two ends. CDR3 size: 11 residues. Per the germline V gene, CDR1 is DFQATT and CDR2 is SNEGSKA (reference sequence). The CDR3 DNA reads as TGCAGTGCCCTAACAGGGTATGGCTACACCTTC. Protein sequence: CSALTGYGYTF.

In this sample, this clonotype turned up many times. The chain combines TRBV12-3 or TRBV12-4 with TRBJ1-2; D possibly corresponds to TRBD1 (6 bases). The CDR3 runs to 15 residues. Trimming removed 6 bases from V and 6 bases from J, with 20 bases in between. The CDR3 sequence: CASSPEGGLGNGYTF. The DNA for the CDR3 is TGTGCCAGCAGCCCCGAAGGGGGGCTTGGAAATGGCTACACCTTC.

This clonotype occurred many times. This chain uses TRBV30 with TRBJ1-1, with D hard to call. The CDR3 has 11 amino acids. V was trimmed by 7 bases and J by 6 bases, leaving 12 bases between them. CDR1 is GTSNPN, CDR2 SVGIG, per germline (reference sequence). The CDR3 sequence is CALTRQPEAFF. The CDR3, as DNA: TGTGCCTTAACACGGCAGCCTGAAGCTTTCTTT.

This clonotype occurred once. The rearrangement links TRBV20-1 to TRBJ1-2, with D maybe TRBD1 (5 bases). This CDR3 comprises 13 residues. The germline V gene encodes CDR1 DFQATT and CDR2 SNEGSKA (reference sequence). The V gene lost 1 base and the J gene lost 7 bases, with 13 bases spanning the gap. CDR3 protein: CSARVDRGVGYTF. CDR3 nucleotides: TGCAGTGCTAGAGTGGACCGAGGGGTTGGCTACACCTTC.

This clonotype was seen once. This chain uses TRBV16 with TRBJ2-7; 8 bases are shared with TRBD1. The CDR3 runs 17 residues. In germline, CDR1 is KGHSY, CDR2 FQNENV. V was pared by 4 bases and J by 2 bases, with 13 bases of the junction left unmatched. DNA for the CDR3: TGTGCCAGCAGCCGCCCCTCAACAGGGGGGATCACCTACGAGCAGTACTTC. It translates to CASSRPSTGGITYEQYF.

The sample holds many counts of this clonotype. The chain recombines TRBV20-1 with TRBJ1-5; 9 bases are a match to TRBD1. Germline V gives CDR1 DFQATT, CDR2 SNEGSKA (reference sequence). V was pared by 5 bases and J by 4 bases, with 3 bases of the junction left unmatched. This CDR3 has 13 amino acids. The CDR3 nucleotides read TGCAGTGCTCGACAGGGGGGGAATCAGCCCCAGCATTTT. Translated, it gives CSARQGGNQPQHF.

The rearrangement links TRBV9 to TRBJ2-4; a weak D match, TRBD2 (5 bases). Germline CDR1 reads SGDLS; CDR2 reads YYNGEE. V lost 5 bases, J lost 3 bases, and 15 bases lay in between. The CDR3 has 15 residues. The CDR3 coding sequence is TGTGCCAGCAGTCCGTCCGGGATCCTCAAAAACATTCAGTACTTC. Translation: CASSPSGILKNIQYF. Variable domain in full (rest from reference TRBV9 and TRBJ2-4): DSGVTQTPKHLITATGQRVTLRCSPRSGDLSVYWYQQSLDQGLQFLIQYYNGEERAKGNILERFSAQQFPDLHSELNLSSLELGDSALYFCASSPSGILKNIQYFGAGTRLSVL.

This sequence joins TRBV30 and TRBJ2-7, with 8 positions matching TRBD1. The CDR3 is 13 amino acids. The V gene's germline CDR1 is GTSNPN and CDR2 SVGIG (reference sequence). After removal of 2 bases from V and 3 bases from J, the junction contained 3 bases not matched to a gene. Here the CDR3 reads CAWSYDRGYEQYF. DNA of the CDR3: TGTGCCTGGAGTTATGACAGGGGCTACGAGCAGTACTTC.

This clonotype was seen at least ten times. The chain links TRBV20-1 to TRBJ1-2; D not resolved. The V and J ends lost 6 bases and 2 bases respectively, with 13 bases between them. Germline V gene sequence: CDR1 DFQATT, CDR2 SNEGSKA (reference sequence). This CDR3 spans 13 amino acids. The CDR3 spells CSAEREVNYGYTF. CDR3 in DNA: TGCAGTGCCGAAAGGGAAGTAAACTATGGCTACACCTTC.

J is TRBJ1-2 and V is TRBV28; TRBD1 aligns across 8 bases. In germline, CDR1 is MDHEN, CDR2 SYDVKM. With 10 bases clipped from V and 7 bases from J, the junction kept 5 bases outside the gene matches. This CDR3 is 11 amino acids long. The CDR3 DNA follows: TGTGCCATCCGGACAGGGTTTGGCTACACCTTC. It is translated as CAIRTGFGYTF.

This clonotype was observed many times. In this CDR3 the conserved last residue, phenylalanine or tryptophan, is missing, so a read error is likely. The V gene is TRBV5-6, the J gene TRBJ2-7; tentatively, D is TRBD1 (5 bases). Trimming removed 1 base from V and 2 bases from J, with 16 bases in between. CDR3 length: 16 amino acids. Germline CDR1 is SGHDT and CDR2 is YYEEEE. DNA of the CDR3: TGTGCCAGCAGCTTGCCCTTCTCCGGACAAACCTACGAGCAGTACCTC. Protein: CASSLPFSGQTYEQYL.

This sequence joins TRBV20-1 and TRBJ1-2; D remains unclear. Deletions cut 4 bases from V and 4 bases from J, with 16 bases between. CDR1 and CDR2 from the germline V gene are DFQATT and SNEGSKA (reference sequence). The CDR3 has 14 amino acids. For the CDR3, the DNA is TGCAGTGCTAAACCTCCCGGGAGACCCTATGGCTACACCTTC. Translating gives CSAKPPGRPYGYTF.

This clonotype turned up a few times. The chain joins TRBV7-8 to TRBJ1-1, with no clear D. CDR3 length: 13 residues. The germline V and J ends were trimmed by 5 bases and 4 bases, with 11 bases remaining between them. The germline V gene encodes CDR1 SGHVS and CDR2 FQNEAQ. Here the CDR3 reads CASSPYLGTEAFF. CDR3 bases: TGTGCCAGCAGCCCTTACCTAGGCACTGAAGCTTTCTTT.

This clonotype was seen repeatedly, ten times or more. This rearrangement joins TRBV20-1 to TRBJ2-7; a weak D match, TRBD2 (6 bases). The CDR3 has 13 amino acids. The germline V gene encodes CDR1 DFQATT and CDR2 SNEGSKA (reference sequence). Trimming cost V 3 bases and J 5 bases, with 14 bases left between them. CDR3 nucleotides: TGCAGTGCTAGGTCCGGGGGTCCCCACGAGCAGTACTTC. Translated: CSARSGGPHEQYF.

V usage is TRBV6-1 and J usage is TRBJ2-7, with TRBD1 matching over 11 bases. The germline CDR1 and CDR2 sequences are MNHNS and SASEGT. The CDR3 spans 12 residues. This CDR3 is CAGGQGGNEQYF. CDR3 bases: TGTGCTGGGGGACAGGGGGGGAACGAGCAGTACTTC.

This rearrangement joins TRBV25-1 to TRBJ2-5; D possibly uses TRBD1 or TRBD2 (5 bases each). Deletions cut 3 bases from V and 5 bases from J, with 31 bases between. Looked up from germline, CDR1 is MGHDK and CDR2 is SYGVNS. This CDR3 comprises 20 residues. The CDR3 reads CASSDSGYSGPPSHDETQYF. Here the CDR3 DNA reads TGTGCCAGCAGTGATTCTGGGTACTCGGGGCCCCCTAGCCACGATGAGACCCAGTACTTC.

In its sample, this clonotype was seen many times. The V and J genes are TRBV5-1 and TRBJ1-5, with 7 bases aligning to TRBD1. After removal of 0 bases from V and 7 bases from J, the junction contained 7 bases not matched to a gene. Germline assignment: CDR1 SGHRS and CDR2 YFSETQ. The length of the CDR3 is 15 residues. Here the CDR3 DNA reads TGCGCCAGCAGCTTGGGGGACAGTCAATCGCAGCCCCAGCATTTT. It specifies CASSLGDSQSQPQHF.